One and the same sample provided the 17 T cell receptor beta chains below, sequenced in a study of blood T cell repertoires in COVID-19. Using immunoSEQ multiplex PCR, the repertoire was profiled, and TCRdb retains in-frame clones only, with some absent. Among 85,000 to 110,000 clones listed, 84% were seen once. The sample comprised peripheral blood. The receptors stem from a human donor in a cohort sampled during active COVID-19.

In DNA, the CDR3 is TGTGCCAGCAGCCCGGACAGGATTTCCTACGAGCAGTACTTC. As protein: CASSPDRISYEQYF. This chain links TRBV7-9 with TRBJ2-7; 7 positions match TRBD1. V trimming: 5 bases; J trimming: 1 base; junction bases outside the gene matches: 5. Germline V lookup: CDR1 SEHNR, CDR2 FQNEAQ (reference sequence). The CDR3 sequence is 14 residues long.

The chain uses TRBV4-1 and TRBJ1-2, with TRBD1 matching over 7 bases. V gave up 4 bases and J gave up 4 bases; unmatched junction bases: 6. Germline V gives CDR1 MGHRA, CDR2 YSYEKL. This CDR3 contains 14 residues. This CDR3 reads CASSRTQGRYGYTF. DNA of the CDR3: TGCGCCAGCAGCCGTACACAGGGGCGCTATGGCTACACCTTC.

The chain recombines TRBV7-3 with TRBJ2-3, with TRBD2 matching 12 bases. With 4 bases clipped from V and 4 bases from J, the junction kept 6 bases outside the gene matches. The CDR3 is 16 residues long. Germline V gives CDR1 SGHTA, CDR2 FQGTGA. CDR3 in amino acids: CASSYSSGGAPDTQYF. The CDR3 DNA reads as TGTGCCAGCAGCTACTCTAGCGGGGGGGCCCCAGATACGCAGTATTTT.

The chain couples TRBV6-5 to TRBJ2-2, with D perhaps TRBD2 (5 bases). This CDR3 spans 13 amino acids. The germline V and J ends were trimmed by 7 bases and 2 bases, with 8 bases remaining between them. Per germline, CDR1 MNHEY and CDR2 SVGAGI. The DNA for the CDR3 is TGTGCCAGCAACCGGGAAAACACCGGGGAGCTGTTTTTT. Its translation is CASNRENTGELFF.

V is TRBV12-3 or TRBV12-4 and J is TRBJ2-1; D unclear. V was trimmed by 3 bases and J by 5 bases, leaving 8 bases between them. The CDR3 consists of 13 residues. CDR3 bases: TGTGCCAGCAGTTTGGGCTACCACAATGAGCAGTTCTTC. It translates to CASSLGYHNEQFF.

The chain has TRBV9 and TRBJ1-4; D not certain. CDR3 length equals 14 residues. Trimming cost V 0 bases and J 5 bases, with 8 bases left between them. Germline CDR1 is SGDLS and CDR2 is YYNGEE. This chain's CDR3 is CASSVGAGNEKLFF. The CDR3 nucleotides are TGTGCCAGCAGCGTAGGGGCGGGGAATGAAAAACTGTTTTTT.

The rearrangement links TRBV24-1 to TRBJ2-2; 7 bases align to TRBD2. There are 12 residues in the CDR3. V trimming: 9 bases; J trimming: 8 bases; junction bases outside the gene matches: 5. Germline assignment: CDR1 KGHDR and CDR2 SFDVKD. The DNA for the CDR3 is TGTGCCACCGGGCGGGAGTCGGGGGAGCTGTTTTTT. Its translation: CATGRESGELFF.

The chain is built from TRBV5-4 and TRBJ2-5, with D possibly being TRBD1 (6 bases). Trimming shortened V by 2 bases and J by 0 bases, and 8 bases separated the two germline ends. This CDR3 comprises 14 residues. Germline V gene sequence: CDR1 SGHNT, CDR2 YYREEE (reference sequence). The CDR3 DNA sequence: TGTGCCAGCAGCTTCCGGGACAACCAAGAGACCCAGTACTTC. It is translated as CASSFRDNQETQYF.

The chain is built from TRBV2 and TRBJ2-5, with D possibly matching TRBD1 (5 bases). This CDR3 has 14 amino acids. In germline, CDR1 is SNHLY, CDR2 FYNNEI. V lost 6 bases, J lost 0 bases, and 11 bases lay in between. CDR3 DNA sequence: TGTGCCAGCAGACAGGACCTGTACCAAGAGACCCAGTACTTC. Translation gives CASRQDLYQETQYF. The whole variable domain, filled in from reference TRBV2 and TRBJ2-5, reads EPEVTQTPSHQVTQMGQEVILRCVPISNHLYFYWYRQILGQKVEFLVSFYNNEISEKSEIFDDQFSVERPDGSNFTLKIRSTKLEDSAMYFCASRQDLYQETQYFGPGTRLLVL.

This chain joins TRBV3-1 (or the pseudogene TRBV3-2) and TRBJ1-1; no reliable D call. Per germline, CDR1 LGHDT and CDR2 YNNKEL (reference sequence). Trimming shortened V by 0 bases and J by 1 base, and 9 bases separated the two germline ends. The length of the CDR3 is 15 residues. CDR3 amino acids: CASSQDFRGNTEAFF. The CDR3 DNA sequence: TGTGCCAGCAGCCAAGATTTCCGGGGGAACACTGAAGCTTTCTTT.

The V and J genes are TRBV5-1 and TRBJ2-3; TRBD2 aligns across 7 bases. V trimming: 6 bases; J trimming: 2 bases; junction bases outside the gene matches: 3. CDR1 SGHRS and CDR2 YFSETQ come from the germline V gene. The CDR3 sequence is 13 residues long. The CDR3 DNA reads TGCGCCAGCAACGCGGGGGACACAGATACGCAGTATTTT. Translation gives CASNAGDTDTQYF. The full variable domain, in which reference TRBV5-1 and TRBJ2-3 provide the parts outside the CDR3, is KAGVTQTPRYLIKTRGQQVTLSCSPISGHRSVSWYQQTPGQGLQFLFEYFSETQRNKGNFPGRFSGRQFSNSRSEMNVSTLELGDSALYLCASNAGDTDTQYFGPGTRLTVL.

The table lists this clone with a count of one. This chain joins TRBV6-1 and TRBJ2-5, with D perhaps matching TRBD1 (5 bases). Trimming stripped 2 bases from V and 2 bases from J, with 12 bases between. The CDR3 is 15 amino acids. CDR1 is MNHNS and CDR2 is SASEGT in the germline V gene. The CDR3 DNA follows: TGTGCCAGCAGTGAACGGACAAGCCGACAAGAGACCCAGTACTTC. Protein product: CASSERTSRQETQYF.

The genes are TRBV18 and TRBJ1-5, with 7 bases aligning to TRBD1. With V trimmed by 0 bases and J by 7 bases, 6 bases remained unmatched. Germline loops: CDR1 KGHSH, CDR2 LQKENI. The CDR3 is made up of 15 amino acids. The chain's CDR3 is CASSPPYNRGQPQHF. DNA of the CDR3: TGTGCCAGCTCACCACCGTATAACAGGGGCCAGCCCCAGCATTTT. The whole variable domain, remainder taken from reference TRBV18 and TRBJ1-5, is NAGVMQNPRHLVRRRGQEARLRCSPMKGHSHVYWYRQLPEEGLKFMVYLQKENIIDESGMPKERFSAEFPKEGPSILRIQQVVRGDSAAYFCASSPPYNRGQPQHFGDGTRLSIL.

The chain is built from TRBV6-5 and TRBJ1-1; 7 bases are a match to TRBD1. The ends lost 5 bases at V and 5 bases at J; junction bases unmatched: 11. Germline CDR1 MNHEY, CDR2 SVGAGI. There are 15 residues in the CDR3. The CDR3 reads CASSPTRQGWTEAFF. CDR3 nucleotide sequence: TGTGCCAGCAGTCCAACCCGACAGGGCTGGACTGAAGCTTTCTTT.

The gene calls are TRBV11-2 and TRBJ1-1; possibly TRBD1 for D (5 bases). Looked up from germline, CDR1 is SGHAT and CDR2 is FQNNGV. This CDR3 comprises 15 residues. Trimming shortened V by 5 bases and J by 6 bases, and 19 bases separated the two germline ends. The CDR3 region has the DNA TGTGCCAGCAGCCCCCGGACATTACCCCCCCCTGAAGCTTTCTTT. Protein product: CASSPRTLPPPEAFF.

The chain recombines TRBV7-9 with TRBJ2-7; D might be TRBD2 (5 bases). The CDR3 is 14 amino acids. In germline, CDR1 is SEHNR, CDR2 FQNEAQ (reference sequence). Trimming removed 0 bases from V and 2 bases from J, with 8 bases in between. Here the CDR3 reads CASSLAGSPYEQYF. The CDR3 region has the DNA TGTGCCAGCAGCTTAGCAGGGAGCCCCTACGAGCAGTACTTC.

The V call is TRBV5-1, the J call TRBJ2-5; no clear D gene. The germline V gene encodes CDR1 SGHRS and CDR2 YFSETQ. The V gene lost 1 base and the J gene lost 7 bases, with 11 bases spanning the gap. The CDR3 contains 13 residues. The CDR3 loop is CASSLQSPGTQYF. The DNA for the CDR3 is TGCGCCAGCAGCTTGCAATCCCCGGGGACCCAGTACTTC.